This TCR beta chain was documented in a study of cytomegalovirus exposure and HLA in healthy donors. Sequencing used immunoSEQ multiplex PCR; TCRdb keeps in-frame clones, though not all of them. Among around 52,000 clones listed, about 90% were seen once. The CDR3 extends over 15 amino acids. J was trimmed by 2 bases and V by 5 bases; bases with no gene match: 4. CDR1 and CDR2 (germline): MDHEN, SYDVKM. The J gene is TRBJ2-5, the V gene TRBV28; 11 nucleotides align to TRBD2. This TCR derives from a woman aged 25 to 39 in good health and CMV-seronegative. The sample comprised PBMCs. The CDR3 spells CASSLLAGAQETQYF. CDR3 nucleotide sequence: TGTGCCAGCAGTCTACTAGCGGGGGCACAAGAGACCCAGTACTTC.